The 2 T cell receptor beta chains in this list originate from one sample, sequenced in a study of neoadjuvant anti-PD-1 for oral cavity cancer. Assay used: immunoSEQ multiplex PCR; TCRdb lists only in-frame clones, some missing. The sample records about 15,000 clones, 30% to 45% being singletons. The time point is: after neoadjuvant nivolumab, at surgical resection. Sample: tumor tissue, taken after nivolumab (anti-PD-1) treatment. All receptors derive from a person between 35 and 79 years old with oral cavity squamous cell carcinoma.

This clone was counted only a few times. The gene calls are TRBV19 and TRBJ2-2; possible D gene TRBD1, 5 bases. Germline lookup yields CDR1 LNHDA and CDR2 SQIVND (reference sequence). The CDR3 sequence is 14 residues long. Trimming cost V 5 bases and J 1 base, with 8 bases left between them. CDR3 coding DNA: TGTGCCAGTAGTGCTCAGGGGAACACCGGGGAGCTGTTTTTT. Encoded protein: CASSAQGNTGELFF.

The rearrangement uses TRBV6-1 and TRBJ1-1; 11 bases are shared with TRBD1. The CDR3 covers 13 residues. Trimming at V came to 4 bases and at J to 9 bases, leaving 4 bases not matched to a gene. CDR1 and CDR2 (germline): MNHNS, SASEGT. For the CDR3, the DNA is TGTGCCAGCAGTGGGGACAGGGGGTCGCAAGCTTTCTTT. This codes for CASSGDRGSQAFF.